One and the same sample provided the 17 T cell receptor beta chains below, sequenced in a study of T cell responses to AZD1222 COVID-19 vaccine. Libraries were prepared by immunoSEQ multiplex PCR; TCRdb keeps only in-frame clonotypes and omits some of them. The sample lists 98,000 or so clones, about nine tenths occurring once. Sample: peripheral blood, taken on day 0 of MenACWY control vaccination. These receptors were obtained from an adult in good health.

V usage is TRBV19 and J usage is TRBJ2-1, with 7 bases fitting TRBD1. CDR3 length: 17 residues. V gave up 4 bases and J gave up 0 bases; unmatched junction bases: 9. Germline V gene lookup returns CDR1 LNHDA and CDR2 SQIVND (reference sequence). The CDR3 sequence is CASSTSTGVISYNEQFF. CDR3 nucleotides: TGTGCCAGTAGTACAAGCACAGGGGTTATCTCCTACAATGAGCAGTTCTTC.

The V gene is TRBV27, the J gene TRBJ2-1; tentative D call: TRBD2 (6 bases). Per the germline V gene, CDR1 is MNHEY and CDR2 is SMNVEV (reference sequence). Trimming shortened V by 3 bases and J by 7 bases, and 19 bases separated the two germline ends. The CDR3 totals 16 residues. CDR3 amino acids: CASSFFEASAKNEQFF. As DNA, the CDR3 is TGTGCCAGCAGTTTTTTTGAGGCTAGCGCCAAGAATGAGCAGTTCTTC.

The genes are TRBV9 and TRBJ2-1; 12 bases match TRBD2. CDR3 length equals 15 residues. Germline values: CDR1 SGDLS, CDR2 YYNGEE. J gave up 8 bases and V 4 bases, and 7 bases lay outside the gene matches. CDR3 sequence reads: CASSPPSGGAYEQFF. The CDR3, as DNA: TGTGCCAGCAGCCCCCCTAGCGGGGGGGCCTATGAGCAGTTCTTC.

This clone was seen only once. This sequence joins TRBV27 and TRBJ1-2, with TRBD1 matching 11 bases. Trimming removed 5 bases from V and 0 bases from J; junction bases left unmatched: 2. Germline lookup yields CDR1 MNHEY and CDR2 SMNVEV (reference sequence). This CDR3 region has 15 residues. The CDR3 DNA reads TGTGCCAGCAGTGGACAGGGGGCCCCTAACTATGGCTACACCTTC. Residues: CASSGQGAPNYGYTF.

The chain links TRBV20-1 to TRBJ2-3; D may correspond to TRBD1 or TRBD2 (6 bases each). This CDR3 is 13 amino acids long. V was pared by 3 bases and J by 5 bases, with 12 bases between. CDR1 DFQATT and CDR2 SNEGSKA come from the germline V gene (reference sequence). In nucleotides, the CDR3 is TGCAGTGCTAGTGGGGGGCCGGGAGATACGCAGTATTTT. This translates into CSASGGPGDTQYF.

V is TRBV5-1 and J is TRBJ2-7; no reliable D call. V lost 0 bases to trimming and J lost 0 bases, with 7 bases between them. Germline V gives CDR1 SGHRS, CDR2 YFSETQ. This CDR3 spans 14 amino acids. As DNA, the CDR3 is TGCGCCAGCAGCTTGGGTCTGGGCTCCTACGAGCAGTACTTC. The encoded protein is CASSLGLGSYEQYF.

V is TRBV19 and J is TRBJ1-2, with D possibly TRBD1 on 6 matching bases. Trimming took 1 base from V and 4 from J, leaving 16 bases between them. Germline CDR1 and CDR2: LNHDA and SQIVND (reference sequence). The CDR3 runs to 16 residues. CDR3 in amino acids: CASSIGDTSRSYGYTF. As DNA, the CDR3 is TGTGCCAGTAGTATAGGGGACACCTCTAGGAGCTATGGCTACACCTTC.

This chain connects TRBV7-3 to TRBJ2-1, with 11 nucleotides matching TRBD1. Trimming at V came to 5 bases and at J to 8 bases, leaving 8 bases not matched to a gene. The CDR3 is 15 residues long. The germline V gene has CDR1 SGHTA and CDR2 FQGTGA. The CDR3 region is CASSLSGQGADEQFF. The CDR3 DNA reads TGTGCCAGCAGCCTATCAGGACAGGGGGCGGATGAGCAGTTCTTC.

J is TRBJ2-3 and V is TRBV4-1; 9 bases agree with TRBD1. The J segment lost 6 bases and the V segment lost 4 bases, leaving 8 bases of the junction unmatched. The CDR3 extends over 15 amino acids. The germline V gene encodes CDR1 MGHRA and CDR2 YSYEKL. The CDR3 here is CASSLGQGGADTQYF. CDR3 in DNA: TGCGCCAGCAGCCTGGGACAGGGTGGCGCGGATACGCAGTATTTT.

The chain carries TRBV30 and TRBJ1-2; D may be TRBD1 (5 bases). CDR1 GTSNPN and CDR2 SVGIG come from the germline V gene (reference sequence). CDR3 size: 13 residues. The V and J ends lost 0 bases and 2 bases respectively, with 7 bases between them. The chain's CDR3 is CAWSVWGNYGYTF. CDR3 DNA: TGTGCCTGGAGTGTATGGGGGAACTATGGCTACACCTTC.

The rearrangement links TRBV28 to TRBJ2-1; the D is unclear. This CDR3 is built from 11 residues. Germline values: CDR1 MDHEN, CDR2 SYDVKM. Between the trimmed V and J ends, which lost 3 bases and 8 bases, there was a span of 5 bases. This chain's CDR3 is CASSFSHEQFF. The CDR3 DNA reads as TGTGCCAGCAGTTTTTCCCATGAGCAGTTCTTC.

The J gene is TRBJ1-5, the V gene TRBV5-1, with D hard to call. CDR1 SGHRS and CDR2 YFSETQ come from the germline V gene. Trimming stripped 0 bases from V and 4 bases from J, with 14 bases between. The CDR3 spans 16 residues. The CDR3 sequence: CASSLGVRDGNQPQHF. The CDR3, as DNA: TGCGCCAGCAGCTTGGGAGTTAGGGATGGGAATCAGCCCCAGCATTTT.

The CDR3 region has the DNA TGTGCCAGTAGTGCAGGGGGCGTGGAGCAGTTCTTC. It encodes CASSAGGVEQFF. V is TRBV19 and J is TRBJ2-1; TRBD1 matches at 8 bases. J was trimmed by 10 bases and V by 5 bases; bases with no gene match: 4. The length of the CDR3 is 12 residues. CDR1 and CDR2 (germline): LNHDA, SQIVND (reference sequence).

The chain joins TRBV3-1 (or the pseudogene TRBV3-2) to TRBJ1-5, with D unclear. Germline values: CDR1 LGHDT, CDR2 YNNKEL (reference sequence). The CDR3 consists of 12 residues. Trimming removed 2 bases from V and 7 bases from J, with 6 bases in between. The CDR3 loop is CASSQNNQPQHF. CDR3 nucleotide sequence: TGTGCCAGCAGCCAAAATAACCAGCCCCAGCATTTT.

The V and J genes are TRBV5-6 and TRBJ2-7, with TRBD2 as a possible D gene (5 bases). Trimming stripped 5 bases from V and 4 bases from J, with 13 bases between. The CDR3 runs to 13 residues. Germline V gives CDR1 SGHDT, CDR2 YYEEEE. DNA of the CDR3: TGTGCCAGCAGTTCCGGTCCGGGATACGAGCAGTACTTC. Translated, it gives CASSSGPGYEQYF.

The chain recombines TRBV11-1 with TRBJ1-2; D not resolved. Germline V gene data show CDR1 as SGHAT and CDR2 as FQDESV (reference sequence). The CDR3 is 14 residues long. Trimming took 0 bases from V and 4 from J, leaving 9 bases between them. The CDR3 region is CASSLARDVYGYTF. CDR3 DNA: TGTGCCAGCAGCTTAGCAAGAGATGTCTATGGCTACACCTTC. The full variable domain, completed using reference TRBV11-1 and TRBJ1-2, is EAEVAQSPRYKITEKSQAVAFWCDPISGHATLYWYRQILGQGPELLVQFQDESVVDDSQLPKDRFSAERLKGVDSTLKIQPAELGDSAMYLCASSLARDVYGYTFGSGTRLTVV.

This chain uses TRBV5-4 with TRBJ1-1; D call uncertain. V was pared by 4 bases and J by 1 base, with 14 bases between. There are 15 residues in the CDR3. Germline loops: CDR1 SGHNT, CDR2 YYREEE (reference sequence). CDR3 DNA sequence: TGTGCCAGCAGCCCCACCGGGAGGGCGAACACTGAAGCTTTCTTT. Residues: CASSPTGRANTEAFF.